This T cell receptor (beta chain) is drawn from a study of CD8+ T cells in alopecia areata. Study information: At a dose of 5 to 10 mg twice daily, oral tofacitinib was given to treated patients. Study-level points and caveats: Shared TCR sequences were less clear between patients than in mice, possibly partly from HLA diversity.

For this clone: No antigen is known for it.

The sample's treatment: oral pan-JAK inhibitor, 5-10 mg twice daily. The CDR3 consists of 18 residues. The germline V gene has CDR1 KGHSH and CDR2 LQKENI. V lost 3 bases to trimming and J lost 2 bases, with 23 bases between them. cDNA reverse transcribed from extracted RNA served as the sequencing template. The assay was immunoSEQ multiplex PCR, and TCRdb's table has in-frame clones only and misses some. Among roughly 98,000 clones, approximately 66% were seen once, and the ten largest hold about 14%. The sequences come from CD8+ T cells sorted from blood, collected at week 4, from a patient treated with tofacitinib. The sequence came from a human donor with alopecia areata. The rearrangement uses TRBV18 and TRBJ2-7, with D perhaps TRBD1 or TRBD2 (6 bases each). CDR3 sequence: CASSPWDTGARGTYEQYF. Written as DNA, the CDR3 is TGTGCCAGCTCACCCTGGGATACGGGGGCGCGAGGGACCTACGAGCAGTACTTC.